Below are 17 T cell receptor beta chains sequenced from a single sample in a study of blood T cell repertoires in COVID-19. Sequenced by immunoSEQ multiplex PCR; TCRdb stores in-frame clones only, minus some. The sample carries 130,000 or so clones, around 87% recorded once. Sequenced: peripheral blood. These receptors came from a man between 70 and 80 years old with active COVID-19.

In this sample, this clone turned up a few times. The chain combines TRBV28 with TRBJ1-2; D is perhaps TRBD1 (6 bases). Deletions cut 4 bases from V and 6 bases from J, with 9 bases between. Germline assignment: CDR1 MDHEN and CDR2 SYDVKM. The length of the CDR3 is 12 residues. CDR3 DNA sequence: TGTGCCAGCAGTTACAGGGTACATGGCTACACCTTC. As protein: CASSYRVHGYTF.

In DNA, the CDR3 is TGCGCCAGCAGCTTGGCCGGGGCGAACACCGGGGAGCTGTTTTTT. Its translation: CASSLAGANTGELFF. The gene calls are TRBV5-1 and TRBJ2-2, with D perhaps matching TRBD2 (5 bases). The CDR3 loop spans 15 amino acids. Trimming removed 0 bases at V and 0 bases at J, with 6 bases between. The germline CDR1 and CDR2 sequences are SGHRS and YFSETQ.

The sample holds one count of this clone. This CDR3 reads CATSSPGGAKNIQYF. DNA of the CDR3: TGTGCCACCAGCAGTCCAGGCGGGGCCAAAAACATTCAGTACTTC. This chain links TRBV15 with TRBJ2-4; tentatively, D is TRBD2 (5 bases). V was clipped by 3 bases and J by 1 base, with 10 bases between them. Germline assignment: CDR1 LNHNV and CDR2 YYDKDF (reference sequence). The CDR3 runs to 15 residues.

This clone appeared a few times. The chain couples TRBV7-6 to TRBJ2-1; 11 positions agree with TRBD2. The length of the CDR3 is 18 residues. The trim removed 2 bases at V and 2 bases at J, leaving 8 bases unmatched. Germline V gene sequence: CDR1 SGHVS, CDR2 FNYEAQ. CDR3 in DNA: TGTGCCAGCAGCTTAACGGCTAGCGGGAGGTTACCCTACAATGAGCAGTTCTTC. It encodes CASSLTASGRLPYNEQFF.

The CDR3 sequence is CASSPGFGAGNEQFF. CDR3 coding DNA: TGTGCCAGCTCACCAGGGTTTGGTGCGGGTAATGAGCAGTTCTTC. The chain employs TRBV18 and TRBJ2-1; tentatively, D is TRBD2 (5 bases). V shed 2 bases and J shed 7 bases, with 15 bases lying between them. The CDR3 runs to 15 residues. CDR1 and CDR2 (germline): KGHSH, LQKENI.

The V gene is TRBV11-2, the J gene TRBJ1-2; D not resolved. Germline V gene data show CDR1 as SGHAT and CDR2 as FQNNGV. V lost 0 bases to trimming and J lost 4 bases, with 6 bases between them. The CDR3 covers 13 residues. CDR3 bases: TGTGCCAGCAGCTTAGAGCCGGTCTATGGCTACACCTTC. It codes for CASSLEPVYGYTF.

The CDR3 reads CASSEKPGEATDTQYF. In DNA form, the CDR3 reads TGCGCCAGCAGTGAGAAGCCGGGGGAGGCCACAGATACGCAGTATTTT. The V gene is TRBV10-1, the J gene TRBJ2-3, with D possibly matching TRBD2 (6 bases). The CDR3 is 16 amino acids. Trimming stripped 2 bases from V and 2 bases from J, with 14 bases between. Germline-derived CDR1 and CDR2 are WNHNN and SYGVQD (reference sequence).

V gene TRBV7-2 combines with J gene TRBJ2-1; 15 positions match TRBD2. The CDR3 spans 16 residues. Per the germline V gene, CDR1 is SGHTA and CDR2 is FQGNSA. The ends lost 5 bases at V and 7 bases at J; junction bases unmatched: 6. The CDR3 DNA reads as TGTGCCAGCAGCGGCCGGACTAGCGGGAGGGTAAATGAGCAGTTCTTC. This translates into CASSGRTSGRVNEQFF.

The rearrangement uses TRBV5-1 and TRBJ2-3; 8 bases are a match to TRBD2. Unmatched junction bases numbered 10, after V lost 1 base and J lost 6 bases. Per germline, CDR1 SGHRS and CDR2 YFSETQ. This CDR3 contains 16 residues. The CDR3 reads CASSLWPSGLEDTQYF. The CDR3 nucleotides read TGCGCCAGCAGCTTGTGGCCTAGCGGGCTAGAGGATACGCAGTATTTT.

DNA for the CDR3: TGTGCCAGCAGGCCCACTAGCTCTGGGGCCAACGTCCTGACTTTC. Translation: CASRPTSSGANVLTF. The chain links TRBV28 to TRBJ2-6, with a possible D match to TRBD2 (5 bases). There are 15 residues in the CDR3. V was trimmed by 6 bases and J by 0 bases, leaving 9 bases between them. The V gene's germline CDR1 is MDHEN and CDR2 SYDVKM.

Here the CDR3 DNA reads TGTGCCAGTAGTCCCGCAGTCTCCTACGAGCAGTACTTC. Its translation is CASSPAVSYEQYF. V and J are TRBV19 and TRBJ2-7, with no clear D. The CDR3 totals 13 residues. Trimming pared 5 bases from V and 0 bases from J, leaving 8 bases between. The germline V gene has CDR1 LNHDA and CDR2 SQIVND (reference sequence). Full variable domain (rest looked up from reference TRBV19 and TRBJ2-7): DGGITQSPKYLFRKEGQNVTLSCEQNLNHDAMYWYRQDPGQGLRLIYYSQIVNDFQKGDIAEGYSVSREKKESFPLTVTSAQKNPTAFYLCASSPAVSYEQYFGPGTRLTVT.

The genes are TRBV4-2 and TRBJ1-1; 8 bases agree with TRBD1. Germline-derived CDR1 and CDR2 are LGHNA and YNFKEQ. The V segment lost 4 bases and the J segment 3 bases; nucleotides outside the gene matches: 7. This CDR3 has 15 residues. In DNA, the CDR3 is TGTGCCAGCAGCCGGCACGGACAGGGCGACACTGAAGCTTTCTTT. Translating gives CASSRHGQGDTEAFF.

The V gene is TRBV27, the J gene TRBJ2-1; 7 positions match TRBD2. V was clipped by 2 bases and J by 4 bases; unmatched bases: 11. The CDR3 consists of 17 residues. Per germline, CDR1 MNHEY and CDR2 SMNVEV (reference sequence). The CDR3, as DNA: TGTGCCAGCAGTTTAGGTCCCCGGGGCGGGGGATACAATGAGCAGTTCTTC. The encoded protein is CASSLGPRGGGYNEQFF.

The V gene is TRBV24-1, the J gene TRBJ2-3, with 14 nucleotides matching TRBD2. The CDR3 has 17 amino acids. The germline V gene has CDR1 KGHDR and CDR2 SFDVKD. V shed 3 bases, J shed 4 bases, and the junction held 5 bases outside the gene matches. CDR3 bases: TGTGCCACCAGTGATCCGGGACTAGCGGGAGTTGCAGATACGCAGTATTTT. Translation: CATSDPGLAGVADTQYF.

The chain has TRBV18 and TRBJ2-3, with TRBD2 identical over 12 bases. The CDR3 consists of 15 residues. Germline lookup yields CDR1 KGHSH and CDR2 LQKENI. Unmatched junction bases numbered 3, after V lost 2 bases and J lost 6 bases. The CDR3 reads CASSPRGLAGDTQYF. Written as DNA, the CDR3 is TGTGCCAGCTCACCAAGAGGACTAGCGGGGGATACGCAGTATTTT.

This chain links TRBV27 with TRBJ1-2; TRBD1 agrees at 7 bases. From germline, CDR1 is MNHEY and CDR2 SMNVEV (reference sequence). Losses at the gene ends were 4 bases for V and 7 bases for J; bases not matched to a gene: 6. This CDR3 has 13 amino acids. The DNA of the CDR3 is TGTGCCAGCAGTTCCCGACAGGGCGGTGGCTACACCTTC. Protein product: CASSSRQGGGYTF.

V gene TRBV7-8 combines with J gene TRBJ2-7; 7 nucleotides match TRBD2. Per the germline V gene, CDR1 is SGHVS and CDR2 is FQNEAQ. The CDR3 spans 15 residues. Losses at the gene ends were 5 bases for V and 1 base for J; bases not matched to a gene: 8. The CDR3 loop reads CASSRGLADSYEQYF. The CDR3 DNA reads TGTGCCAGCAGCCGAGGGCTAGCGGATTCCTACGAGCAGTACTTC.